This T cell receptor (beta chain) came from a study of shared clonotypes between healthy human individuals. At the level of the study: Per donor, three plates held CD4 naive cells, three held CD4 memory, two held CD8 naive and one held CD8 memory.

Measured with immunoSEQ multiplex PCR; TCRdb has only the in-frame clones, and not every one. The table shows millions of clones, with roughly 95% occurring only once. A note on this clone: Its antigen remains unidentified. Distinct nucleotide sequences in the sample also encode this CDR3.

Trimming removed 3 bases at V and 0 bases at J, with 6 bases between. In germline, CDR1 is SNHLY, CDR2 FYNNEI. CDR3 length: 13 amino acids. The study, taken as a whole, reports: Generation of non-shared clonotypes was less probable than generation of clonotypes shared by all four donors. Larger estimated richness was generally recorded for naive subsets relative to memory subsets.

Naive CD8 cells comprised CD45RO-negative, CCR7-positively selected cells, excluding terminally differentiated effector memory CD45RA+ cells. The sequencing sample was made of naive CD8+ T cells sorted from blood. The chain couples TRBV2 to TRBJ2-7, with a tentative D call TRBD1 (5 bases). The origin of this receptor is a man younger than 35 in good health. Here the CDR3 reads CASSDRDSYEQYF. CDR3 DNA: TGTGCCAGCAGTGACAGGGACTCCTACGAGCAGTACTTC.